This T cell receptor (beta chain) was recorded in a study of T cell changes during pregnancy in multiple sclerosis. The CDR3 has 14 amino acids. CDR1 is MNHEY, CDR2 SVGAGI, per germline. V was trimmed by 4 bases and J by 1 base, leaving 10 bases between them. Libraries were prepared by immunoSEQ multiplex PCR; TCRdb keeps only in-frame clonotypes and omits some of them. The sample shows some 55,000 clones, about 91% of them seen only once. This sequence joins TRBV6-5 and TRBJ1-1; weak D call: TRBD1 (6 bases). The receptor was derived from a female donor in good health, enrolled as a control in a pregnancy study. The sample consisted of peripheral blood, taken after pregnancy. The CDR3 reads CASSWGHGNTEAFF. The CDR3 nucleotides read TGTGCCAGCAGTTGGGGACACGGGAACACTGAAGCTTTCTTT.